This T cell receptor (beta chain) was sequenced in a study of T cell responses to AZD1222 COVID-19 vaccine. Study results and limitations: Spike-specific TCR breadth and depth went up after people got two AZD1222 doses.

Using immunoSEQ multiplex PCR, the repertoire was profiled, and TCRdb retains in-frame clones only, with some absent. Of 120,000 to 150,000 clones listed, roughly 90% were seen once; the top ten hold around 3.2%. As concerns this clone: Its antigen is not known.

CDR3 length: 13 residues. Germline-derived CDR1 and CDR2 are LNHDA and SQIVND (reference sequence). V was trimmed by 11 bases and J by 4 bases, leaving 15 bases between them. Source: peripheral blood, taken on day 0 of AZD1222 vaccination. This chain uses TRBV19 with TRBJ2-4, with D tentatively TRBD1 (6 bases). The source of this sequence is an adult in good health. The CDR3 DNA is TGTGCCGCCGCAGGGGTAGAAAAAAACATTCAGTACTTC. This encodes CAAAGVEKNIQYF.